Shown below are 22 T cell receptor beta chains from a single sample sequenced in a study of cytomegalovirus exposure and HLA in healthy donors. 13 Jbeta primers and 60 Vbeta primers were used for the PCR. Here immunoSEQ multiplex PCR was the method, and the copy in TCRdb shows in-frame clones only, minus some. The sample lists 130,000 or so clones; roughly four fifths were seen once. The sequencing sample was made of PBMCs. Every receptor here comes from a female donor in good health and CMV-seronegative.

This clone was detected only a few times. The CDR3 here is CASSLAEGRAYEQYF. For the CDR3, the DNA is TGTGCCAGCAGCTTGGCCGAAGGGAGAGCCTACGAGCAGTACTTC. The chain combines TRBV5-4 with TRBJ2-7; possible D gene TRBD2, 5 bases. The germline V and J ends were trimmed by 0 bases and 2 bases, with 12 bases remaining between them. The CDR3 has 15 residues. From germline, CDR1 is SGHNT and CDR2 YYREEE (reference sequence). Variable domain in full (rest from reference TRBV5-4 and TRBJ2-7): ETGVTQSPTHLIKTRGQQVTLRCSSQSGHNTVSWYQQALGQGPQFIFQYYREEENGRGNFPPRFSGLQFPNYSSELNVNALELDDSALYLCASSLAEGRAYEQYFGPGTRLTVT.

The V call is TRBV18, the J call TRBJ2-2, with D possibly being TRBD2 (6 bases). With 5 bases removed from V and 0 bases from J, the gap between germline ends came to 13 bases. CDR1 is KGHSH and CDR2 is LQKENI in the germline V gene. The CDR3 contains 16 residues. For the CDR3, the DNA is TGTGCCAGCTCATTTAGCGGCACCGCGAACACCGGGGAGCTGTTTTTT. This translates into CASSFSGTANTGELFF.

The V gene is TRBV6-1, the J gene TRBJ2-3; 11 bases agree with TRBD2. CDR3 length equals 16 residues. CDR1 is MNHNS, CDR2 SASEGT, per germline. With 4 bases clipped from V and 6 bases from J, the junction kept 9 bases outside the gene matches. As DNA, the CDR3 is TGTGCCAGCAGTGCCAGACTAGCGGGAAACGGGGATACGCAGTATTTT. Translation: CASSARLAGNGDTQYF.

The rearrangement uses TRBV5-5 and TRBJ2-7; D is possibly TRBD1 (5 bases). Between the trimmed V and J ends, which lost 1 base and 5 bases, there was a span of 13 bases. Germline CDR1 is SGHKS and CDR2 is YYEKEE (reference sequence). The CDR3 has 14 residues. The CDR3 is CASSLYPGLDEQYF. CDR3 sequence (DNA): TGTGCCAGCAGCTTGTATCCAGGGCTTGACGAGCAGTACTTC.

The CDR3 is CASTLVGGGELFF. The CDR3 nucleotides read TGTGCCAGCACCCTCGTGGGGGGCGGGGAGCTGTTTTTT. The gene calls are TRBV6-5 and TRBJ2-2; possible D gene TRBD2, 6 bases. With 7 bases removed from V and 7 bases from J, the gap between germline ends came to 13 bases. Germline loops: CDR1 MNHEY, CDR2 SVGAGI. This CDR3 has 13 residues.

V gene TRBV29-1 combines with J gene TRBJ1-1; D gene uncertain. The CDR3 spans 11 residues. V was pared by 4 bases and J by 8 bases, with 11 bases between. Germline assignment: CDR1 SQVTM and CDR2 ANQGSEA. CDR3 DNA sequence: TGCAGCGTTGTGGAGTATAAGGAAGCTTTCTTT. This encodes CSVVEYKEAFF.

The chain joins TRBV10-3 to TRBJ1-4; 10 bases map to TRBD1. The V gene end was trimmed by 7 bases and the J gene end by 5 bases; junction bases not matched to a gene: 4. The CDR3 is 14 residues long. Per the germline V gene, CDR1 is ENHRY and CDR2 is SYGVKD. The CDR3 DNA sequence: TGTGCCATCAATGACAGGGGGCCGAATGAAAAACTGTTTTTT. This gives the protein CAINDRGPNEKLFF.

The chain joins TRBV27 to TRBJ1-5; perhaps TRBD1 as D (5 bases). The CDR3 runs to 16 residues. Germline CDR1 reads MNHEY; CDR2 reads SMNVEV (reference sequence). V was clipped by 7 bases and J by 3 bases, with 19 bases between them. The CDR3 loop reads CASKTTGGFNNQPQHF. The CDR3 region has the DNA TGTGCCAGCAAAACTACCGGGGGGTTTAACAATCAGCCCCAGCATTTT.

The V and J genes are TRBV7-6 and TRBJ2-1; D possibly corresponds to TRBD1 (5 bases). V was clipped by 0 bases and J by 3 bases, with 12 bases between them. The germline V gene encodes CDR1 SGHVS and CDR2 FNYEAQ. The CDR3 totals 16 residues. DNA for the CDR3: TGTGCCAGCAGCTTAGCTGGTAGGGGAAGCTACAATGAGCAGTTCTTC. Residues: CASSLAGRGSYNEQFF.

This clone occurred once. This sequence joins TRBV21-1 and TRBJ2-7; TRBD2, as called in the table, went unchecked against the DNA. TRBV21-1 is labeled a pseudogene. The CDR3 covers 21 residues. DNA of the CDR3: TGTGCCAGCAGCAACGGGACTAGCCAGCTACGACGAAACACCAGCTCCTACGAGCAGTACTTC. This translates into CASSNGTSQLRRNTSSYEQYF.

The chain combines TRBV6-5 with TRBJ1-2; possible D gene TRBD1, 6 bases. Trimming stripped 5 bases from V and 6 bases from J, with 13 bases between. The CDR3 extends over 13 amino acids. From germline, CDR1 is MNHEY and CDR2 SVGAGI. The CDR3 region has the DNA TGTGCCAGCAGTGACCGGGGGGCGGATGGCTACACCTTC. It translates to CASSDRGADGYTF.

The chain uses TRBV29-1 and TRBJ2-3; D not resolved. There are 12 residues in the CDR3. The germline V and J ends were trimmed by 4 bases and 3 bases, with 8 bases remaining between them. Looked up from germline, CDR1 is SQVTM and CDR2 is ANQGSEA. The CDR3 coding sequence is TGCAGCGTTGGAGCAGGTACAGATACGCAGTATTTT. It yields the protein CSVGAGTDTQYF.

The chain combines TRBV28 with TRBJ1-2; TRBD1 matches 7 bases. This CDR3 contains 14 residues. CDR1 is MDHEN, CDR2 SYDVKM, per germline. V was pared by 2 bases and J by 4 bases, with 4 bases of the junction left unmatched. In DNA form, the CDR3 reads TGTGCCAGCAGTTTAGAAACAGGGGTCTATGGCTACACCTTC. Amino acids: CASSLETGVYGYTF.

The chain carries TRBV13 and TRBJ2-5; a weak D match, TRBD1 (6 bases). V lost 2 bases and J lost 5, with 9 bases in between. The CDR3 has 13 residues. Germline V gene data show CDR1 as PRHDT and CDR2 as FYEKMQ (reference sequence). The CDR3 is CASSLIRGETQYF. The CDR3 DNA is TGTGCCAGCAGCTTAATTAGGGGGGAGACCCAGTACTTC. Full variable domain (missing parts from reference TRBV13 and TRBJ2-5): AAGVIQSPRHLIKEKRETATLKCYPIPRHDTVYWYQQGPGQDPQFLISFYEKMQSDKGSIPDRFSAQQFSDYHSELNMSSLELGDSALYFCASSLIRGETQYFGPGTRLLVL.

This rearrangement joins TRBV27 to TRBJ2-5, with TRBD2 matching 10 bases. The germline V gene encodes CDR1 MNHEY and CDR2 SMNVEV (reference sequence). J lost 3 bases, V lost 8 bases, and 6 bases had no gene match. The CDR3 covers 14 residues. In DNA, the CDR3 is TGTGCCAGCGGCTCCAGCGGGAGGGAAGAGACCCAGTACTTC. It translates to CASGSSGREETQYF.

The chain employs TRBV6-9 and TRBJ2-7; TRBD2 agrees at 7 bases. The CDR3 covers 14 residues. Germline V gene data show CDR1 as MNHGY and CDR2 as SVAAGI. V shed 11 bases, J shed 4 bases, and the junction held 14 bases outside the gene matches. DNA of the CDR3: TGTGCCGCTGCCGCGGCGGGAGCGCAGTACGAGCAGTACTTC. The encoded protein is CAAAAAGAQYEQYF.

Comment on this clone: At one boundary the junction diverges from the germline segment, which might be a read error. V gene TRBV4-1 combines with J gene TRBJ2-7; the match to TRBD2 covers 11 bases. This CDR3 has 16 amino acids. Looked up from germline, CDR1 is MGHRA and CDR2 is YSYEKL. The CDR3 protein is CASSQDVTSGKVWAFF. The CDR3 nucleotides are TGCGCCAGCAGCCAAGATGTGACTAGCGGGAAAGTATGGGCTTTCTTC.

This CDR3 is CASSHRGLSEKLFF. CDR3 DNA: TGTGCCAGCAGTCACAGGGGGCTAAGTGAAAAACTGTTTTTT. The chain couples TRBV6-1 to TRBJ1-4, with 9 bases aligning to TRBD1. After removal of 5 bases from V and 7 bases from J, the junction contained 5 bases not matched to a gene. CDR3 length equals 14 residues. Germline V lookup: CDR1 MNHNS, CDR2 SASEGT.

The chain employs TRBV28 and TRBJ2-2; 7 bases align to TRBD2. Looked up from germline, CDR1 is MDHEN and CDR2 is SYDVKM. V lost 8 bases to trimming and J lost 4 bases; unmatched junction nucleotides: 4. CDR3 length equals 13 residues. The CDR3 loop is CASRLAPTGELFF. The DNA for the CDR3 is TGTGCCAGCCGACTAGCACCCACCGGGGAGCTGTTTTTT.

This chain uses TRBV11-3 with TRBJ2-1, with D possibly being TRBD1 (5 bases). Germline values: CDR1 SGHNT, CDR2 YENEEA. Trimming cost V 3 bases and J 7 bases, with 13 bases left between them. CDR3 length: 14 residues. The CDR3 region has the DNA TGTGCCAGCAGCTTCGGCCAGGGAAATAATGAGCAGTTCTTC. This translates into CASSFGQGNNEQFF.

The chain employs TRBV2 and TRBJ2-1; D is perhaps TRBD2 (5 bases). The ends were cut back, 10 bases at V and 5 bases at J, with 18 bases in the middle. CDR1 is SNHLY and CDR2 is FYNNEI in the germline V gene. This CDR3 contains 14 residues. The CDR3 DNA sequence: TGTGCCACCTGGACGGGGTCAAGCAACAATGAGCAGTTCTTC. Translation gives CATWTGSSNNEQFF.

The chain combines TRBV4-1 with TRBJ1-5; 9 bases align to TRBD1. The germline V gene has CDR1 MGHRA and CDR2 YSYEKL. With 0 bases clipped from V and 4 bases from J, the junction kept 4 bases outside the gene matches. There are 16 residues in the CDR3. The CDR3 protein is CASSQDPGQGNQPQHF. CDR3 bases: TGCGCCAGCAGCCAAGACCCGGGACAGGGTAATCAGCCCCAGCATTTT.